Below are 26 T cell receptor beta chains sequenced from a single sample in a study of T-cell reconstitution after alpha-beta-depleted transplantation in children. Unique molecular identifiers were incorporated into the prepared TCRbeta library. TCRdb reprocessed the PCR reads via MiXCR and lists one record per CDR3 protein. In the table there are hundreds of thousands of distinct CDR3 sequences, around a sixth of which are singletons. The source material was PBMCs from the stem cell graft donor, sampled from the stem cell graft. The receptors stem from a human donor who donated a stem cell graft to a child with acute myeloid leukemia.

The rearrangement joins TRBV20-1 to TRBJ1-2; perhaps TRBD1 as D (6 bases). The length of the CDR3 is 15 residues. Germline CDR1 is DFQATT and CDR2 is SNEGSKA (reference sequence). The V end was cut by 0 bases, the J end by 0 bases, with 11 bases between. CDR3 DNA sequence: TGCAGTGCTAGAGATACAGGGCGAGCTAACTATGGCTACACCTTC. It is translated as CSARDTGRANYGYTF.

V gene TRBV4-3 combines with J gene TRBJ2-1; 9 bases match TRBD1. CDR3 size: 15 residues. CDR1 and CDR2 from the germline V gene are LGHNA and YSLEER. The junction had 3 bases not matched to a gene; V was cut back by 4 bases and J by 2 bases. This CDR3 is CASSRGTGTYNEQFF. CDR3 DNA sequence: TGCGCCAGCAGCCGGGGGACAGGGACCTACAATGAGCAGTTCTTC.

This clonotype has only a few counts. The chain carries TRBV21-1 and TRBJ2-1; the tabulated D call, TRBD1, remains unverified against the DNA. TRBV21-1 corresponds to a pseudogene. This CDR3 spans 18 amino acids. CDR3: CASSKEEKTPPSLNEQFF. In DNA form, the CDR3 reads TGTGCCAGCAGCAAAGAAGAAAAGACCCCCCCCTCGTTGAATGAGCAGTTCTTC.

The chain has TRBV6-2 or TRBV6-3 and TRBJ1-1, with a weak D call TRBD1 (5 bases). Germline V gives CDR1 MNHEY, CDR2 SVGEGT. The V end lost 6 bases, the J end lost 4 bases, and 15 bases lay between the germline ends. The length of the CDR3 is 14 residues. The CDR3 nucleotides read TGTGCCAGCAGCCGACCCAGGGCCGGCACTGAAGCTTTCTTT. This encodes CASSRPRAGTEAFF.

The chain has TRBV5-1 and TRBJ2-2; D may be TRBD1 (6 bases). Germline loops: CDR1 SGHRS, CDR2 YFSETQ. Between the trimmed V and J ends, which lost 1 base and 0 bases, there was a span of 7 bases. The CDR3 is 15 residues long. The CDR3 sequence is CASSLYRANTGELFF. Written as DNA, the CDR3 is TGCGCCAGCAGCTTGTACAGGGCGAACACCGGGGAGCTGTTTTTT.

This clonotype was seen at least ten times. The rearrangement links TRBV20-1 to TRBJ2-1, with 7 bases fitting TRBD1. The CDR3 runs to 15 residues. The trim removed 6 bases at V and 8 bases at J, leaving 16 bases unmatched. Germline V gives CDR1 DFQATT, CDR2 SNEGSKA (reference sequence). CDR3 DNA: TGCAGTGCCCAACTTGACAGGGATCGTTTCCATGAGCAGTTCTTC. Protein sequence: CSAQLDRDRFHEQFF.

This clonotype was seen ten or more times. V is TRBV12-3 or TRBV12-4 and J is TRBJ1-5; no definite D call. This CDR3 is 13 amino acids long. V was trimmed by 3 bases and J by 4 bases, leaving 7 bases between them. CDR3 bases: TGTGCCAGCAGTTTCAGTCGAAATCAGCCCCAGCATTTT. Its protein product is CASSFSRNQPQHF.

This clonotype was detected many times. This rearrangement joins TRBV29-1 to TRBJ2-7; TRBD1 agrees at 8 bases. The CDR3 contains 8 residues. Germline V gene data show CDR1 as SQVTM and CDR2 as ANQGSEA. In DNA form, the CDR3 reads TGCAGCGGGACAGGGAGTAGTGTC. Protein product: CSGTGSSV.

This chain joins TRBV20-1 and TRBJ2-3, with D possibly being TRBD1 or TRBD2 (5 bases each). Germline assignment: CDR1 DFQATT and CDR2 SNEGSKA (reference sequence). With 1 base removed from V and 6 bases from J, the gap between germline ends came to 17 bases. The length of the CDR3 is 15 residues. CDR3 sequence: CSARAPGWGYDTQYF. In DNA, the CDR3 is TGCAGTGCTAGAGCCCCCGGGTGGGGGTACGATACGCAGTATTTT.

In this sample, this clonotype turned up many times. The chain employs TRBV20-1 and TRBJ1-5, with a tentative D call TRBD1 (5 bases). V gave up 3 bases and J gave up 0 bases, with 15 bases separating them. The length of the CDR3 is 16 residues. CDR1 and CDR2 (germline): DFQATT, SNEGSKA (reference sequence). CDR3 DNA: TGCAGTGCTAGTGACGGGGGTGTGATTAGCAATCAGCCCCAGCATTTT. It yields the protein CSASDGGVISNQPQHF.

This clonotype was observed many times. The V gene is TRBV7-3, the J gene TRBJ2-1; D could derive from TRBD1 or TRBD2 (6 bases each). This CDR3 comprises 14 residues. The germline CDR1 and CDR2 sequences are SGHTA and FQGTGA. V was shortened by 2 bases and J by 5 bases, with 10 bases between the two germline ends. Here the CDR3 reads CASSLGGPNNEQFF. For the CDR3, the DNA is TGTGCCAGCAGCTTAGGGGGGCCCAACAATGAGCAGTTCTTC.

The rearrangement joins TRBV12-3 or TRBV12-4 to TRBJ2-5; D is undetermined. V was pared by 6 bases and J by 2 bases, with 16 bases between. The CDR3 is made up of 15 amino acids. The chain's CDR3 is CASSPVTVSQETQYF. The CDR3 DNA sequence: TGTGCCAGCAGCCCCGTGACGGTCAGTCAAGAGACCCAGTACTTC.

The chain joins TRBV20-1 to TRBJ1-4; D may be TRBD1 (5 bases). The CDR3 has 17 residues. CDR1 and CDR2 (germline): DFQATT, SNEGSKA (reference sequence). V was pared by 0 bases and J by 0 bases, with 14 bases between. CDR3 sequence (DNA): TGCAGTGCTAGAGATCTCGAAGACAGCGCAACTAATGAAAAACTGTTTTTT. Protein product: CSARDLEDSATNEKLFF.

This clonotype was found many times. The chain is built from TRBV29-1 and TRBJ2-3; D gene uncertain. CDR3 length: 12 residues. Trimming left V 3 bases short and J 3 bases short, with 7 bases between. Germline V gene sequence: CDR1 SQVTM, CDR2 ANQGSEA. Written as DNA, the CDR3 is TGCAGCGTTGAGGCTCGTACAGATACGCAGTATTTT. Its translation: CSVEARTDTQYF.

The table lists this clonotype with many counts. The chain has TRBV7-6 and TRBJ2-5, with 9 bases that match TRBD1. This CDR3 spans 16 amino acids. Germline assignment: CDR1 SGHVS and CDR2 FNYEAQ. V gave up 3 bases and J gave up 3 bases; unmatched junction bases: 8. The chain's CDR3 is CASSFPQGAVEETQYF. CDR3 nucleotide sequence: TGTGCCAGCAGCTTCCCACAGGGGGCGGTTGAAGAGACCCAGTACTTC.

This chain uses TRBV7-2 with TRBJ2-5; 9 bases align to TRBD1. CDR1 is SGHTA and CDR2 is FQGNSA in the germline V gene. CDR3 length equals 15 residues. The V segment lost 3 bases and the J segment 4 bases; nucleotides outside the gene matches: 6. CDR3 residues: CASSFGGQGGETQYF. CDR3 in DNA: TGTGCCAGCAGCTTTGGGGGACAGGGCGGAGAGACCCAGTACTTC.

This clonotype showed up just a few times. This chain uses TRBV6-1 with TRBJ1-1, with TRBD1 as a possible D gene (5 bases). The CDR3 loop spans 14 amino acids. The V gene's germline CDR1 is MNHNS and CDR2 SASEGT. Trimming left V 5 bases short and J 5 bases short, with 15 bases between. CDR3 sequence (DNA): TGTGCCAGCAGTCTCGCTATGGGGGGAACTGAAGCTTTCTTT. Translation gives CASSLAMGGTEAFF.

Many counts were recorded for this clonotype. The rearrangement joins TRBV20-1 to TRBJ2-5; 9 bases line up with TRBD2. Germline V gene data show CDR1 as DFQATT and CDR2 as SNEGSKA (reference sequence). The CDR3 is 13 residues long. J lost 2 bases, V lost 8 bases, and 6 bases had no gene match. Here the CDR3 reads CSFRAGGQETQYF. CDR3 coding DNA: TGCAGTTTTAGAGCGGGGGGTCAAGAGACCCAGTACTTC.

The CDR3 DNA reads TGTGCCAGCAGCTCTTACCGACGGGCCAACTATGGCTACACCTTC. Translating gives CASSSYRRANYGYTF. The chain joins TRBV7-2 to TRBJ1-2; D is unclear. The CDR3 runs 15 residues. Germline loops: CDR1 SGHTA, CDR2 FQGNSA. Trimming pared 4 bases from V and 2 bases from J, leaving 14 bases between. The variable domain in full, completed from reference TRBV7-2 and TRBJ1-2, reads GAGVSQSPSNKVTEKGKDVELRCDPISGHTALYWYRQSLGQGLEFLIYFQGNSAPDKSGLPSDRFSAERTGGSVSTLTIQRTQQEDSAVYLCASSSYRRANYGYTFGSGTRLTVV.

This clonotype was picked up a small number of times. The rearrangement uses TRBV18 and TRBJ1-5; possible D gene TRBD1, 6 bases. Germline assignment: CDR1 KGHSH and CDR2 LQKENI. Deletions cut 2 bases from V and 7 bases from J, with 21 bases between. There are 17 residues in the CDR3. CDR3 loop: CASSPVRVKGGHQPQHF. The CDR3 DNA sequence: TGTGCCAGCTCACCAGTGAGGGTTAAGGGGGGGCACCAGCCCCAGCATTTT.

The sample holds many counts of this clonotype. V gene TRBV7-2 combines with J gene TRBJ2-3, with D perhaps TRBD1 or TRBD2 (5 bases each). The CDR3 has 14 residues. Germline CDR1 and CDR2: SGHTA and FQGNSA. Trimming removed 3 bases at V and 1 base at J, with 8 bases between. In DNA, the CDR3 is TGTGCCAGCAGCTTGGGACGGGGCACAGATACGCAGTATTTT. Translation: CASSLGRGTDTQYF.

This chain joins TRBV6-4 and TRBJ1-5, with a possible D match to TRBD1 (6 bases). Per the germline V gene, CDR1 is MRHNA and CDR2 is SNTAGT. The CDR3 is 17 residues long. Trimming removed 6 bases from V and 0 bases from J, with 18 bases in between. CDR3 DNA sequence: TGTGCCAGCAGCGCGGAACAGGGCCAGTATAGCAATCAGCCCCAGCATTTT. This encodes CASSAEQGQYSNQPQHF.

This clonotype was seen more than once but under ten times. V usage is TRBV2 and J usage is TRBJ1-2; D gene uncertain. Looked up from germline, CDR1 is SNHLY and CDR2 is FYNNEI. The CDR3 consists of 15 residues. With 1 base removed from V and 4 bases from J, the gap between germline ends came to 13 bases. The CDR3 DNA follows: TGTGCCAGCAGTGAAGATTCCGGACGGCCCTATGGCTACACCTTC. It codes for CASSEDSGRPYGYTF. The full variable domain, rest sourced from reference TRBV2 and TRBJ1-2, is EPEVTQTPSHQVTQMGQEVILRCVPISNHLYFYWYRQILGQKVEFLVSFYNNEISEKSEIFDDQFSVERPDGSNFTLKIRSTKLEDSAMYFCASSEDSGRPYGYTFGSGTRLTVV.

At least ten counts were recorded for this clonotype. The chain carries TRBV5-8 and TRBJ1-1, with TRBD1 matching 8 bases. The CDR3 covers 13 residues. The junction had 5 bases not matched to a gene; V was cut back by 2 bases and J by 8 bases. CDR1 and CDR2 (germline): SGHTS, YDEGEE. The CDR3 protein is CASSLLRGREAFF. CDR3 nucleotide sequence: TGTGCCAGCAGCTTACTCAGGGGGCGGGAAGCTTTCTTT. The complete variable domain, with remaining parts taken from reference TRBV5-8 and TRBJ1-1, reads EAGVTQSPTHLIKTRGQQATLRCSPISGHTSVYWYQQALGLGLQFLLWYDEGEERNRGNFPPRFSGRQFPNYSSELNVNALELEDSALYLCASSLLRGREAFFGQGTRLTVV.

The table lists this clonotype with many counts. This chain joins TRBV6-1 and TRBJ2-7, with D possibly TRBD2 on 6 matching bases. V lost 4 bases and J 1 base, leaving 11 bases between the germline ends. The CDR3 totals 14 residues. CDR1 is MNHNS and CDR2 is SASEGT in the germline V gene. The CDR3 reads CASSGRGASYEQYF. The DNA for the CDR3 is TGTGCCAGCAGTGGTCGCGGGGCATCCTACGAGCAGTACTTC.

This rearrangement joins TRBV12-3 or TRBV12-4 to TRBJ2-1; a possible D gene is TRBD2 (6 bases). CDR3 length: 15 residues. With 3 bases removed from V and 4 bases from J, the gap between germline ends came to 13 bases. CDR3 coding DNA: TGTGCCAGCAGTTTTACCGGGGGTGGGTACAATGAGCAGTTCTTC. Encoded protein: CASSFTGGGYNEQFF.